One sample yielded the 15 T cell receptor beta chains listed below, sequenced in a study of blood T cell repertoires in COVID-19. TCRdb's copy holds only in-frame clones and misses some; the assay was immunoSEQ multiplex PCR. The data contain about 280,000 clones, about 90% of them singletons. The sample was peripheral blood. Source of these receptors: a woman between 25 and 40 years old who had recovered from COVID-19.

The DNA for the CDR3 is TGTGCCAGTAGTATCCTCCTCTCTCTAGCGGAGCAGTTCTTC. The encoded protein is CASSILLSLAEQFF. The rearrangement links TRBV19 to TRBJ2-1; D might be TRBD2 (6 bases). The germline V and J ends were trimmed by 3 bases and 10 bases, with 16 bases remaining between them. CDR1 is LNHDA, CDR2 SQIVND, per germline (reference sequence). The CDR3 totals 14 residues.

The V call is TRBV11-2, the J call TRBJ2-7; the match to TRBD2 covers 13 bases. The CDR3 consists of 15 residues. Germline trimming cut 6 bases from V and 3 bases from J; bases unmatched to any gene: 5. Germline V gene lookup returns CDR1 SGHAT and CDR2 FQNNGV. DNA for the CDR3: TGTGCCAGCAGTCGGACTAGCGGGAGTATCTACGAGCAGTACTTC. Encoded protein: CASSRTSGSIYEQYF.

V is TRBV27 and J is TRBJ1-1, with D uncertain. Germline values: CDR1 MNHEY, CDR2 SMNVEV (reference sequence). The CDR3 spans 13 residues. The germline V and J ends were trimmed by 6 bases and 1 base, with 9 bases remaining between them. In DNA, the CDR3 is TGTGCCAGCAGACTTCGGGGGAACACTGAAGCTTTCTTT. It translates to CASRLRGNTEAFF.

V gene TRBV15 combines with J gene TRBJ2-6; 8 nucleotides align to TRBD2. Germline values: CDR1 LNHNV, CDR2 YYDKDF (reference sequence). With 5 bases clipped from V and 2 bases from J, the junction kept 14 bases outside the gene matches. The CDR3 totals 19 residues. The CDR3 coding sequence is TGTGCCACCAGCCACATCGGGAGGGCCCTCGTTGCTGGGGCCAACGTCCTGACTTTC. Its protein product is CATSHIGRALVAGANVLTF. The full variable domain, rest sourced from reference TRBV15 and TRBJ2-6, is DAMVIQNPRYQVTQFGKPVTLSCSQTLNHNVMYWYQQKSSQAPKLLFHYYDKDFNNEADTPDNFQSRRPNTSFCFLDIRSPGLGDTAMYLCATSHIGRALVAGANVLTFGAGSRLTVL.

The CDR3 reads CASGGGLVETQYF. Written as DNA, the CDR3 is TGTGCCAGCGGTGGGGGACTAGTCGAGACCCAGTACTTC. The chain joins TRBV30 to TRBJ2-5; 8 positions match TRBD2. The CDR3 loop spans 13 amino acids. The V and J ends lost 8 bases and 5 bases, in that order; junction bases with no gene match: 10. Germline V gene sequence: CDR1 GTSNPN, CDR2 SVGIG (reference sequence). The whole variable domain, remainder taken from reference TRBV30 and TRBJ2-5, is SQTIHQWPATLVQPVGSPLSLECTVEGTSNPNLYWYRQAAGRGLQLLFYSVGIGQISSEVPQNLSASRPQDRQFILSSKKLLLSDSGFYLCASGGGLVETQYFGPGTRLLVL.

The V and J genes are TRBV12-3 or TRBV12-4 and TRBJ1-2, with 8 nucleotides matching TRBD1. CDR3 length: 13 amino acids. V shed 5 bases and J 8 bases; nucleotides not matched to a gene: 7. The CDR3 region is CASSPGQEKGYTF. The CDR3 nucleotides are TGTGCCAGCAGTCCGGGACAGGAAAAGGGCTACACCTTC.

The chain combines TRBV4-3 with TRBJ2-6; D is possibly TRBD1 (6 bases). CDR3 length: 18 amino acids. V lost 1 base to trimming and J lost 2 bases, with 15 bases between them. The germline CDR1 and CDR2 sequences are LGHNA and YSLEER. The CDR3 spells CASSQASTGSPGANVLTF. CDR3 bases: TGCGCCAGCAGCCAAGCTTCTACAGGGTCCCCTGGGGCCAACGTCCTGACTTTC.

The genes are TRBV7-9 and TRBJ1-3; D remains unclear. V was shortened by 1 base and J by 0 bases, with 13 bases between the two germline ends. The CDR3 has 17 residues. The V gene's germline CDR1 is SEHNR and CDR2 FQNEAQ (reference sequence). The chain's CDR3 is CASSLGSGIISGNTIYF. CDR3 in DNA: TGTGCCAGCAGCTTAGGTAGCGGGATAATCTCTGGAAACACCATATATTTT.

In DNA, the CDR3 is TGTGCCAGCAGGTCGACAGGGAGAGGAAACACTGAAGCTTTCTTT. Amino acids: CASRSTGRGNTEAFF. The chain uses TRBV6-5 and TRBJ1-1; 7 positions agree with TRBD1. This CDR3 is built from 15 residues. Germline CDR1 and CDR2: MNHEY and SVGAGI. Trimming at V came to 6 bases and at J to 2 bases, leaving 9 bases not matched to a gene.

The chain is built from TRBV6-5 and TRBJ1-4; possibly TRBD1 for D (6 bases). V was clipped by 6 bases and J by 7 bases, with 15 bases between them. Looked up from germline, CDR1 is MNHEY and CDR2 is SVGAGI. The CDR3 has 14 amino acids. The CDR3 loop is CASSRTTGSEKLFF. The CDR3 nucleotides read TGTGCCAGCAGCCGAACAACAGGGTCTGAAAAACTGTTTTTT.

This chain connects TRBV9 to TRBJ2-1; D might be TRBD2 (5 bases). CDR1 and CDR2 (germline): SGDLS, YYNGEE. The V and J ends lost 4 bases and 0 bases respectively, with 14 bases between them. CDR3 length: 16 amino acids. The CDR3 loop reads CASSYRTGSSYNEQFF. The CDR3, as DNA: TGTGCCAGCAGCTACCGAACGGGGAGCTCCTACAATGAGCAGTTCTTC.

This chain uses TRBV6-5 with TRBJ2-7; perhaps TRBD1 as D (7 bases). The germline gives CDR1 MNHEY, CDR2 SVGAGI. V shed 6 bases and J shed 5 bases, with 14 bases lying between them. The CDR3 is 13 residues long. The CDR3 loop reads CASRAGQYNEQYF. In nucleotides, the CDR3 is TGTGCCAGCAGGGCGGGACAGTATAACGAGCAGTACTTC.

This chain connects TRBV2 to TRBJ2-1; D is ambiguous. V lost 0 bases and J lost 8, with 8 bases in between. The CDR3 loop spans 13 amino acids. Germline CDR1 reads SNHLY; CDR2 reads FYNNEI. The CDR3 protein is CASSEALAYEQFF. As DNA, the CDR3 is TGTGCCAGCAGTGAAGCGCTTGCGTATGAGCAGTTCTTC.

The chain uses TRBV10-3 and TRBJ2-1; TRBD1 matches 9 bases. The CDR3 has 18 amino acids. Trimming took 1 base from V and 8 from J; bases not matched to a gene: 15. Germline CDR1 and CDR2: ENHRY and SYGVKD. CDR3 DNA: TGTGCCATCAGTGAGTTAGGGACAGGGCCCTTCTCGTTCGATGAGCAGTTCTTC. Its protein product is CAISELGTGPFSFDEQFF.

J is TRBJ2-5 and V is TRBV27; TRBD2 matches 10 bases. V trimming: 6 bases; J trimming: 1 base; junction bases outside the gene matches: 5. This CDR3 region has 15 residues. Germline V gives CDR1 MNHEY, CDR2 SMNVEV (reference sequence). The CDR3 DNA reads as TGTGCCAGCAGGACCCTAGCGGGAGTCCAAGAGACCCAGTACTTC. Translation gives CASRTLAGVQETQYF.